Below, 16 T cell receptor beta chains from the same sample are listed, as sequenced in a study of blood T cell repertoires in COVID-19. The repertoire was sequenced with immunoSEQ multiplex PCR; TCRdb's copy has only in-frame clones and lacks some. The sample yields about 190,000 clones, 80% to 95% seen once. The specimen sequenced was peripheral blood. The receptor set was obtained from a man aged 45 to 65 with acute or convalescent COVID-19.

In nucleotides, the CDR3 is TGTGCCAGCAGCCTCGGGGGGGGCGCACTGTTTTTT. Protein sequence: CASSLGGGALFF. The rearrangement uses TRBV12-3 or TRBV12-4 and TRBJ1-4; possible D gene TRBD1, 6 bases. The CDR3 consists of 12 residues. Trimming removed 6 bases at V and 13 bases at J, with 15 bases between.

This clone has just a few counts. The CDR3 DNA sequence: TGCGCCAGCAGCCAGGAACAGGGTAAATATGGCTACACCTTC. This gives the protein CASSQEQGKYGYTF. The gene calls are TRBV4-1 and TRBJ1-2, with D perhaps TRBD1 (6 bases). Looked up from germline, CDR1 is MGHRA and CDR2 is YSYEKL. The length of the CDR3 is 14 residues. Trimming left V 3 bases short and J 5 bases short, with 13 bases between.

The DNA of the CDR3 is TGTGCCAGTAGAGACAGGGGTAGTAGGGACACTGAAGCTTTCTTT. This encodes CASRDRGSRDTEAFF. The chain is built from TRBV19 and TRBJ1-1; TRBD1 matches at 8 bases. Unmatched junction bases numbered 9, after V lost 6 bases and J lost 3 bases. The CDR3 is 15 amino acids. CDR1 LNHDA and CDR2 SQIVND come from the germline V gene (reference sequence).

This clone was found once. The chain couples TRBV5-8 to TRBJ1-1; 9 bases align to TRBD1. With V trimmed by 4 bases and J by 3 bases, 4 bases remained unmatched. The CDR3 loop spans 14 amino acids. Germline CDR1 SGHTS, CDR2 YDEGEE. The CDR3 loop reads CASSPGQGYTEAFF. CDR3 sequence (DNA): TGTGCCAGCAGCCCGGGACAGGGCTACACTGAAGCTTTCTTT.

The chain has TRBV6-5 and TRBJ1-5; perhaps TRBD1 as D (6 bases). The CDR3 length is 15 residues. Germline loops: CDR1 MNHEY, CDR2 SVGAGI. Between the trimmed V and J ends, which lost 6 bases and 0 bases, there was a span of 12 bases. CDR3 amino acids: CASRGQKDSNQPQHF. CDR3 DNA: TGTGCCAGCAGAGGACAGAAGGATAGCAATCAGCCCCAGCATTTT.

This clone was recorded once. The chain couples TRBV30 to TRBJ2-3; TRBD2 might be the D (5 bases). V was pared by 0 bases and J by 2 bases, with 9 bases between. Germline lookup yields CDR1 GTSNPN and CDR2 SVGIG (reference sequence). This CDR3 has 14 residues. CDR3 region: CAWSVRGNTDTQYF. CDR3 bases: TGTGCCTGGAGTGTACGGGGAAACACAGATACGCAGTATTTT.

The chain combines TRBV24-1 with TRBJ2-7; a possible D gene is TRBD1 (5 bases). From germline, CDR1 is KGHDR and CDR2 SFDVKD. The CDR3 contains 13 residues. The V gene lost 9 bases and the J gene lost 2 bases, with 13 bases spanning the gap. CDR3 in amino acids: CATRRGWPYEQYV. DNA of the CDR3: TGTGCCACCCGAAGGGGTTGGCCCTACGAGCAGTACGTC.

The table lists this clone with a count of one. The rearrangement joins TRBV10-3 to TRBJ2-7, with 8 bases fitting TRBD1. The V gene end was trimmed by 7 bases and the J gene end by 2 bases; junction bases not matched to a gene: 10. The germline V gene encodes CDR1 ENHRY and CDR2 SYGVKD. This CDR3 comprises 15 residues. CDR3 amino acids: CAINQAGTGTYEQYF. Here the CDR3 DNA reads TGTGCCATCAATCAAGCCGGGACAGGAACCTACGAGCAGTACTTC.

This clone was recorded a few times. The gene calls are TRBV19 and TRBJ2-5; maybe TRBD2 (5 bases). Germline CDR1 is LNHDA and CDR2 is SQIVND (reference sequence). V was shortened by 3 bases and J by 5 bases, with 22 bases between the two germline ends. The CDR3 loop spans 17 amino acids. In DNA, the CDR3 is TGTGCCAGTAGTATGACCCCCGGCTCGGGGTTCGGTGAGACCCAGTACTTC. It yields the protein CASSMTPGSGFGETQYF.

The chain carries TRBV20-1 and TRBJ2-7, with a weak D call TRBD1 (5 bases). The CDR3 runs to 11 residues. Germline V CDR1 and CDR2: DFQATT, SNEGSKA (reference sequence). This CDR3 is CSPSSGHEQYV. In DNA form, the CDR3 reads TGCAGCCCGAGCTCAGGGCACGAGCAGTACGTC.

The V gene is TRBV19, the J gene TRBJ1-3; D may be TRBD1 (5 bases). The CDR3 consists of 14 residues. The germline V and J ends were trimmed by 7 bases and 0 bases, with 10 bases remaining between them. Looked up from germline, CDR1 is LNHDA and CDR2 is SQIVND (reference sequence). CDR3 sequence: CASTRQISGNTIYF. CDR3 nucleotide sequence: TGTGCCAGTACCCGACAGATCTCTGGAAACACCATATATTTT.

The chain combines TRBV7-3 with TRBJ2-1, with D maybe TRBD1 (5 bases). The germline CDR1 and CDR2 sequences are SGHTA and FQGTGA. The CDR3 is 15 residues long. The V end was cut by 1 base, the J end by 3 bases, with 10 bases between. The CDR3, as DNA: TGTGCCAGCAGCTTAAGGGCCGGACACTACAATGAGCAGTTCTTC. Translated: CASSLRAGHYNEQFF.

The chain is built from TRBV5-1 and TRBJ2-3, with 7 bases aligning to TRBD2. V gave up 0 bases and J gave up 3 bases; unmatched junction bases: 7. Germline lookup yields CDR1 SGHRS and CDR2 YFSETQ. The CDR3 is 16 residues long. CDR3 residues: CASSLGSGMGTDTQYF. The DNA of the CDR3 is TGCGCCAGCAGCTTGGGGAGCGGGATGGGAACAGATACGCAGTATTTT. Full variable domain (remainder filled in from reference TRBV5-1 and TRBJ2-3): KAGVTQTPRYLIKTRGQQVTLSCSPISGHRSVSWYQQTPGQGLQFLFEYFSETQRNKGNFPGRFSGRQFSNSRSEMNVSTLELGDSALYLCASSLGSGMGTDTQYFGPGTRLTVL.

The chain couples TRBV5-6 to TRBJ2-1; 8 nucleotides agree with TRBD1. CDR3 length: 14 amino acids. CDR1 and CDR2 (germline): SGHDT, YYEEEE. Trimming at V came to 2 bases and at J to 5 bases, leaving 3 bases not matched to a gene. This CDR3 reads CASSFKDRDNEQFF. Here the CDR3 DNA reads TGTGCCAGCAGCTTTAAGGACAGGGACAATGAGCAGTTCTTC. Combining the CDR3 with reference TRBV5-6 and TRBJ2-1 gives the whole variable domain DAGVTQSPTHLIKTRGQQVTLRCSPKSGHDTVSWYQQALGQGPQFIFQYYEEEERQRGNFPDRFSGHQFPNYSSELNVNALLLGDSALYLCASSFKDRDNEQFFGPGTRLTVL.

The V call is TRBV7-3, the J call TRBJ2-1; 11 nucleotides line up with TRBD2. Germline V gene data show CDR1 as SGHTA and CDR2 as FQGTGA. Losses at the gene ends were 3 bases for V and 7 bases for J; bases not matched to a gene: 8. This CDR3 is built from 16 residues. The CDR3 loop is CASSLRLAGTGNEQFF. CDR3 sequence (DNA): TGTGCCAGCAGCTTGAGACTAGCGGGAACAGGAAATGAGCAGTTCTTC.

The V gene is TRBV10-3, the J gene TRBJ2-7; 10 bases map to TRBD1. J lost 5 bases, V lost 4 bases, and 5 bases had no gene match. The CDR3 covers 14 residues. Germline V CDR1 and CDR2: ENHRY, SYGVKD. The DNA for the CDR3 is TGTGCCATCAGTGTCCCGGGACAGGGGCACGAGCAGTACTTC. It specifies CAISVPGQGHEQYF.